These T cell receptor beta chains were read from a single sample in a study of cytomegalovirus exposure and HLA in healthy donors. Libraries were prepared by immunoSEQ multiplex PCR; TCRdb keeps only in-frame clonotypes and omits some of them. The sample has about 160,000 clones; the top ten hold around 1.2%. The material sequenced was PBMCs. Source of these receptors: a woman between 55 and 75 years old in good health and CMV-seronegative. The CDR3 runs from the conserved cysteine through the conserved F or W. Fields, in order: CDR3 length, D gene, J gene, V gene, CDR3 protein, CDR3 DNA. D genes are given only for firm matches.

length: 13
D: .
J: TRBJ1-1
V: TRBV30
CDR3: CAWSGGGYTEAFF
DNA: TGTGCCTGGAGCGGGGGTGGGTACACTGAAGCTTTCTTT

length: 16
D: .
J: TRBJ2-3
V: TRBV11-3
CDR3: CASSFGQSTSTDTQYF
DNA: TGTGCCAGCAGCTTCGGACAGAGCACTAGCACAGATACGCAGTATTTT

length: 15
D: TRBD1
J: TRBJ2-5
V: TRBV5-1
CDR3: CASSFGQGVRETQYF
DNA: TGCGCCAGCAGCTTCGGCCAGGGGGTTCGGGAGACCCAGTACTTC

length: 16
D: .
J: TRBJ1-1
V: TRBV5-5
CDR3: CASRLQVSKENTEAFF
DNA: TGTGCCAGCAGATTGCAGGTTTCAAAGGAGAACACTGAAGCTTTCTTT

length: 15
D: .
J: TRBJ2-7
V: TRBV19
CDR3: CASSIRTGFGYEQYF
DNA: TGTGCCAGTAGTATACGAACGGGGTTCGGGTACGAGCAGTACTTC

length: 15
D: TRBD1
J: TRBJ2-3
V: TRBV5-1
CDR3: CASRFPSDRADTQYF
DNA: TGCGCCAGCAGGTTTCCCTCGGACAGGGCGGATACGCAGTATTTT

length: 16
D: .
J: TRBJ2-4
V: TRBV11-2
CDR3: CASSYRGGGTKNIQYF
DNA: TGTGCCAGCAGCTACCGAGGAGGAGGGACCAAAAACATTCAGTACTTC

length: 15
D: TRBD1
J: TRBJ2-7
V: TRBV7-9
CDR3: CASSLGTGVSYEQYF
DNA: TGTGCCAGCAGCCTAGGGACAGGGGTAAGCTACGAGCAGTACTTC

length: 13
D: .
J: TRBJ1-1
V: TRBV7-3
CDR3: CASSSPLNTEAFF
DNA: TGTGCCAGCAGTTCCCCCTTGAACACTGAAGCTTTCTTT

length: 13
D: .
J: TRBJ2-3
V: TRBV5-6
CDR3: CASSLGPTDTQYF
DNA: TGTGCCAGCAGCTTGGGGCCCACAGATACGCAGTATTTT

length: 15
D: .
J: TRBJ1-3
V: TRBV7-3
CDR3: CASSLWGETGNTIYF
DNA: TGTGCCAGCAGCCTCTGGGGAGAAACTGGAAACACCATATATTTT

length: 14
D: TRBD1
J: TRBJ1-1
V: TRBV9
CDR3: CASSVQGANTEAFF
DNA: TGTGCCAGCAGCGTACAGGGGGCGAACACTGAAGCTTTCTTT

length: 14
D: .
J: TRBJ1-5
V: TRBV6-1
CDR3: CASSAQGNSQPQHF
DNA: TGTGCCAGCAGTGCCCAGGGAAATTCGCAGCCCCAGCATTTT

length: 15
D: TRBD1
J: TRBJ2-7
V: TRBV15
CDR3: CATSRDRQGAYEQYF
DNA: TGTGCCACCAGCAGAGATCGGCAGGGGGCCTACGAGCAGTACTTC

length: 14
D: .
J: TRBJ1-5
V: TRBV9
CDR3: CASSVDWAGQPQHF
DNA: TGTGCCAGCAGCGTAGATTGGGCAGGTCAGCCCCAGCATTTT

length: 18
D: TRBD2
J: TRBJ2-7
V: TRBV7-9
CDR3: CASSLRRELAGVPYEQYF
DNA: TGTGCCAGCAGCTTAAGGAGGGAACTAGCGGGGGTTCCCTACGAGCAGTACTTC

length: 15
D: TRBD1
J: TRBJ2-3
V: TRBV7-9
CDR3: CASSTVTGAGDTQYF
DNA: TGTGCCAGCAGCACCGTGACAGGGGCTGGAGATACGCAGTATTTT

length: 18
D: .
J: TRBJ2-3
V: TRBV5-8
CDR3: CASSLEGRTGVGTDTQYF
DNA: TGTGCCAGCAGCTTGGAGGGGAGGACAGGCGTCGGCACAGATACGCAGTATTTT

length: 14
D: .
J: TRBJ1-4
V: TRBV4-1
CDR3: CASSQESAGGKLFF
DNA: TGCGCCAGCAGCCAAGAGTCGGCCGGGGGAAAACTGTTTTTT

length: 14
D: TRBD2
J: TRBJ2-7
V: TRBV9
CDR3: CASGSGRSLYEQYF
DNA: TGTGCCAGCGGTTCCGGGAGGTCCCTCTACGAGCAGTACTTC

length: 15
D: TRBD1
J: TRBJ1-1
V: TRBV7-9
CDR3: CASSIAGGWDTEAFF
DNA: TGTGCCAGCAGCATAGCAGGGGGCTGGGACACTGAAGCTTTCTTT

length: 14
D: .
J: TRBJ1-2
V: TRBV6-5
CDR3: CASRKGIGAYGYTF
DNA: TGTGCCAGCAGGAAAGGCATCGGAGCCTATGGCTACACCTTC

length: 15
D: TRBD2
J: TRBJ2-5
V: TRBV5-1
CDR3: CASSLVAGAGETQYF
DNA: TGCGCCAGCAGCTTGGTAGCGGGAGCAGGAGAGACCCAGTACTTC

length: 14
D: TRBD1
J: TRBJ1-5
V: TRBV5-1
CDR3: CASRQGDSNQPQHF
DNA: TGCGCCAGCCGACAGGGGGATAGCAATCAGCCCCAGCATTTT

length: 15
D: TRBD1
J: TRBJ1-2
V: TRBV5-6
CDR3: CASSPLSGTGLGYTF
DNA: TGTGCCAGCAGTCCTCTGAGTGGGACAGGATTAGGCTACACCTTC

length: 15
D: TRBD1
J: TRBJ2-7
V: TRBV9
CDR3: CASSAGTGRSYEQYF
DNA: TGTGCCAGCAGCGCGGGGACAGGGAGATCCTACGAGCAGTACTTC

length: 16
D: .
J: TRBJ1-6
V: TRBV4-2
CDR3: CASSQVAGSYNSPLHF
DNA: TGTGCCAGCAGCCAAGTTGCGGGCTCCTATAATTCACCCCTCCACTTT

length: 18
D: TRBD1
J: TRBJ1-2
V: TRBV5-4
CDR3: CASSSGGEVSRGSYGYTF
DNA: TGTGCCAGCAGTTCAGGGGGCGAAGTCTCGAGAGGGAGCTATGGCTACACCTTC

length: 16
D: TRBD2
J: TRBJ2-3
V: TRBV2
CDR3: CASKVGTSGGEDTQYF
DNA: TGTGCCAGCAAGGTGGGCACTAGCGGGGGGGAAGATACGCAGTATTTT

length: 15
D: TRBD2
J: TRBJ2-7
V: TRBV6-6
CDR3: CASRQLAGPSYEQYF
DNA: TGTGCCAGCAGACAACTAGCGGGGCCGTCCTACGAGCAGTACTTC

length: 16
D: TRBD2
J: TRBJ2-1
V: TRBV7-8
CDR3: CASSLRTSGSGNEQFF
DNA: TGTGCCAGCAGCCTTAGGACTAGCGGGAGTGGCAATGAGCAGTTCTTC

length: 16
D: TRBD1
J: TRBJ1-1
V: TRBV27
CDR3: CASSSTVIGGVDEAFF
DNA: TGTGCCAGCAGTTCCACGGTTATAGGGGGCGTTGATGAAGCTTTCTTT

length: 15
D: TRBD1
J: TRBJ1-5
V: TRBV7-9
CDR3: CASSLDGQGNQPQHF
DNA: TGTGCCAGCAGCTTAGATGGACAGGGCAATCAGCCCCAGCATTTT

length: 14
D: TRBD1
J: TRBJ1-2
V: TRBV19
CDR3: CASSKGQPNYGYTF
DNA: TGTGCCAGTAGTAAGGGACAGCCTAACTATGGCTACACCTTC

length: 20
D: TRBD2
J: TRBJ2-2
V: TRBV5-5
CDR3: CASSLRSQGTSGRGTGELFF
DNA: TGTGCCAGCAGCTTGAGGTCCCAGGGGACTAGCGGGAGGGGTACCGGGGAGCTGTTTTTT

length: 11
D: TRBD1
J: TRBJ2-7
V: TRBV5-1
CDR3: CASIAGGGQYF
DNA: TGCGCCAGCATCGCAGGGGGCGGGCAGTACTTC

length: 14
D: .
J: TRBJ1-6
V: TRBV6-5
CDR3: CASSYSRGGSPLHF
DNA: TGTGCCAGCAGTTACTCGCGGGGGGGATCACCCCTCCACTTT

length: 15
D: .
J: TRBJ1-1
V: TRBV7-9
CDR3: CASSLGTAAGTEAFF
DNA: TGTGCCAGCAGCTTAGGGACCGCCGCGGGCACTGAAGCTTTCTTT

length: 17
D: TRBD1
J: TRBJ1-2
V: TRBV2
CDR3: CASSQGGQGTVYYGYTF
DNA: TGTGCCAGCAGCCAAGGGGGACAGGGGACCGTTTACTATGGCTACACCTTC

length: 15
D: TRBD1
J: TRBJ2-1
V: TRBV5-6
CDR3: CASSLAIRDRGGQFF
DNA: TGTGCCAGCAGCTTGGCCATCCGCGACAGGGGGGGCCAGTTCTTC

length: 16
D: .
J: TRBJ2-7
V: TRBV11-2
CDR3: CASSPRQVGSSYEQYF
DNA: TGTGCCAGCAGCCCTAGACAGGTTGGGAGCTCCTACGAGCAGTACTTC

length: 15
D: .
J: TRBJ1-4
V: TRBV7-9
CDR3: CASRPMGGAGEKLFF
DNA: TGTGCCAGCAGACCGATGGGGGGGGCAGGCGAAAAACTGTTTTTT

length: 14
D: TRBD1
J: TRBJ1-3
V: TRBV28
CDR3: CASSSGDRGNTIYF
DNA: TGTGCCAGCAGCTCCGGGGACAGGGGGAACACCATATATTTT

length: 16
D: .
J: TRBJ2-3
V: TRBV10-1
CDR3: CASSGLRGMNTDTQYF
DNA: TGCGCCAGCAGTGGCCTAAGGGGGATGAACACAGATACGCAGTATTTT

length: 13
D: .
J: TRBJ1-1
V: TRBV25-1
CDR3: CASSEVGDPFAFF
DNA: TGTGCCAGCAGTGAAGTCGGGGATCCCTTCGCTTTCTTT

length: 11
D: .
J: TRBJ2-7
V: TRBV25-1
CDR3: CATQQFYEQYF
DNA: TGTGCCACCCAACAGTTCTACGAGCAGTACTTC

length: 14
D: .
J: TRBJ1-1
V: TRBV6-5
CDR3: CASRPPGQRTEAFF
DNA: TGTGCCAGCAGGCCCCCTGGACAGCGCACTGAAGCTTTCTTT

length: 12
D: .
J: TRBJ1-5
V: TRBV6-6
CDR3: CASSYPDQPQHF
DNA: TGTGCCAGCAGTTACCCCGATCAGCCCCAGCATTTT

length: 15
D: .
J: TRBJ2-1
V: TRBV4-3
CDR3: CASSRLTGVYNEQFF
DNA: TGCGCCAGCAGCCGACTAACGGGGGTTTACAATGAGCAGTTCTTC

length: 14
D: .
J: TRBJ2-7
V: TRBV18
CDR3: CASSPRSELYEQYF
DNA: TGTGCCAGCTCACCACGTTCAGAACTATACGAGCAGTACTTC

length: 11
D: .
J: TRBJ1-2
V: TRBV20-1
CDR3: CSAIGQKGITF
DNA: TGCAGTGCTATAGGACAGAAAGGGATCACCTTC

length: 14
D: TRBD2
J: TRBJ2-3
V: TRBV5-1
CDR3: CASSASGGSDTQYF
DNA: TGCGCCAGCAGCGCTAGCGGGGGTTCAGATACGCAGTATTTT

length: 15
D: .
J: TRBJ2-1
V: TRBV4-1
CDR3: CASSQVGGGLDEQFF
DNA: TGCGCCAGCAGCCAAGTGGGAGGGGGGTTGGACGAGCAGTTCTTC

length: 15
D: .
J: TRBJ1-3
V: TRBV18
CDR3: CASSPRRVSGNTIYF
DNA: TGTGCCAGCTCACCAAGGAGGGTTTCTGGAAACACCATATATTTT

length: 16
D: TRBD1
J: TRBJ2-2
V: TRBV5-1
CDR3: CASSLAGQAGAGELFF
DNA: TGCGCCAGCAGCTTGGCCGGACAGGCCGGCGCCGGGGAGCTGTTTTTT

length: 14
D: TRBD2
J: TRBJ2-7
V: TRBV19
CDR3: CASSSREGAYEQYF
DNA: TGTGCCAGTAGTTCCCGGGAGGGAGCCTACGAGCAGTACTTC

length: 14
D: .
J: TRBJ2-3
V: TRBV6-1
CDR3: CASSESSGTDTQYF
DNA: TGTGCCAGCAGTGAAAGTTCGGGCACAGATACGCAGTATTTT

length: 16
D: .
J: TRBJ2-6
V: TRBV10-3
CDR3: CAISDVLASGANVLTF
DNA: TGTGCCATCAGTGACGTGTTGGCCTCTGGGGCCAACGTCCTGACTTTC

length: 15
D: TRBD1
J: TRBJ2-7
V: TRBV5-4
CDR3: CASSLGGQAAYEQYF
DNA: TGTGCCAGCAGCTTAGGAGGACAGGCCGCTTACGAGCAGTACTTC